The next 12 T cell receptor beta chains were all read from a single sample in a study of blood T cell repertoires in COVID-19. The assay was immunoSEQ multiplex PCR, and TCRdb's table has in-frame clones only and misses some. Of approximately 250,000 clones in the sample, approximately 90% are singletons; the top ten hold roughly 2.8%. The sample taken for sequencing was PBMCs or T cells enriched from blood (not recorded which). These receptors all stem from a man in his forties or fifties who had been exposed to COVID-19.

CDR3 sequence reads: CASSNWGAGEGYTF. The CDR3 nucleotides read TGTGCCAGCAGCAATTGGGGGGCGGGGGAGGGCTACACCTTC. This chain uses TRBV28 with TRBJ1-2; maybe TRBD1 (6 bases). Trimming stripped 6 bases from V and 8 bases from J, with 19 bases between. The germline V gene has CDR1 MDHEN and CDR2 SYDVKM. The CDR3 spans 14 residues.

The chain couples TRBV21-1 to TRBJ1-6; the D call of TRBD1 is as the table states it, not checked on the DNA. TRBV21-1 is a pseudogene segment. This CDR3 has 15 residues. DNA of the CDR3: TGTGCCAGCCCAGGACAGGGGGACGATAATTCACCCCTCCACTTT. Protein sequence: CASPGQGDDNSPLHF.

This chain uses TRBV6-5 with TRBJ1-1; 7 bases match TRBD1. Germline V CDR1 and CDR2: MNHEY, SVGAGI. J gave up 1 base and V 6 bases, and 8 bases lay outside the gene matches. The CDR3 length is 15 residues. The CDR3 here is CASSPLDRENTEAFF. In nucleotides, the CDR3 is TGTGCCAGCAGCCCCCTCGACAGGGAGAACACTGAAGCTTTCTTT.

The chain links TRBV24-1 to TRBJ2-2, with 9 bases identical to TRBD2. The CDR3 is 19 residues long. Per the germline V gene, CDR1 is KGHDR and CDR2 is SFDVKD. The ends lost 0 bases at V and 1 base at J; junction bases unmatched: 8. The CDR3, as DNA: TGTGCCACCAGTGATTTGTCAGCGGGAGGCAGCCGGAACACCGGGGAGCTGTTTTTT. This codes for CATSDLSAGGSRNTGELFF.

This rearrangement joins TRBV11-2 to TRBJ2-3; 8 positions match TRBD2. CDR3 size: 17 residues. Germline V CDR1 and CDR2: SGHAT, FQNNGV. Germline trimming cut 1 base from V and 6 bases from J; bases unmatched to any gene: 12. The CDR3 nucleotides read TGTGCCAGCAGCTTAGCGCCCAGCGGGAGAAGGGGCGATACGCAGTATTTT. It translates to CASSLAPSGRRGDTQYF.

The CDR3 region is CASRSSTGNEKLFF. CDR3 coding DNA: TGCGCCAGCAGATCATCGACAGGGAATGAAAAACTGTTTTTT. V is TRBV5-1 and J is TRBJ1-4; 7 positions match TRBD1. V was pared by 5 bases and J by 5 bases, with 6 bases of the junction left unmatched. CDR1 is SGHRS and CDR2 is YFSETQ in the germline V gene. This CDR3 region has 14 residues.

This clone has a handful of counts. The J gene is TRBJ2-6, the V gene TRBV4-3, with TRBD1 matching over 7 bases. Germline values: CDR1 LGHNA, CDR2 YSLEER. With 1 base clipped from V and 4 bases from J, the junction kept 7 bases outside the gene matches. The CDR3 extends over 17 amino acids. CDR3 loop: CASSQGIEGAGANVLTF. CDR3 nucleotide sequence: TGCGCCAGCAGCCAAGGGATCGAGGGGGCGGGGGCCAACGTCCTGACTTTC.

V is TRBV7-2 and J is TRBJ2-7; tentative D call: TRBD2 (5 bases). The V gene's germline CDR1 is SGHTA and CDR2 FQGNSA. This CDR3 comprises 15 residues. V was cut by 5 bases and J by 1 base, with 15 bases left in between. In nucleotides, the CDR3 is TGTGCCAGCAGCCTAGGACTGGTCTTTTCCTACGAGCAGTACTTC. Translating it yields CASSLGLVFSYEQYF.

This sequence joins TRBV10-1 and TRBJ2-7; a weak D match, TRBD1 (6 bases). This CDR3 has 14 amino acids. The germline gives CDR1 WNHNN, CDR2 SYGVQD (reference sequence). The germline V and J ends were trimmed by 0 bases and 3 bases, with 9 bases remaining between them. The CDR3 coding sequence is TGCGCCAGCAGTGAGTCGGGGGCCGTCTACGAGCAGTACTTC. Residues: CASSESGAVYEQYF.

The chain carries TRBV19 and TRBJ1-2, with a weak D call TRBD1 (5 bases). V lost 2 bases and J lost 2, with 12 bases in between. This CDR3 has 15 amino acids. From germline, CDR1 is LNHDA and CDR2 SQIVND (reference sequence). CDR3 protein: CASSIPGTENYGYTF. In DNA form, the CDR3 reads TGTGCCAGTAGTATACCCGGGACTGAGAACTATGGCTACACCTTC. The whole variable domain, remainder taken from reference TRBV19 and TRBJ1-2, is DGGITQSPKYLFRKEGQNVTLSCEQNLNHDAMYWYRQDPGQGLRLIYYSQIVNDFQKGDIAEGYSVSREKKESFPLTVTSAQKNPTAFYLCASSIPGTENYGYTFGSGTRLTVV.

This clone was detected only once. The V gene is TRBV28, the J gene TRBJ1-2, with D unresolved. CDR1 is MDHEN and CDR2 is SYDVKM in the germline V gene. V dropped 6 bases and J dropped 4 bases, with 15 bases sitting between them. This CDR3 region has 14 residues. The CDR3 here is CASRSILAIYGYTF. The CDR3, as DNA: TGTGCCAGCAGGTCGATTCTTGCGATCTATGGCTACACCTTC.

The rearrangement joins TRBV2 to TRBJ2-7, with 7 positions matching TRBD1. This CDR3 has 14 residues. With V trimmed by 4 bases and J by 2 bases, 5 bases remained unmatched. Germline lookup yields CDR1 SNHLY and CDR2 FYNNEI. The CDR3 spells CASSAPGQAYEQYF. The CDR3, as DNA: TGTGCCAGCAGTGCTCCCGGACAGGCCTACGAGCAGTACTTC.